This T cell receptor (beta chain) was captured by sequencing in a study of CD8+ T cells in alopecia areata (dated by TCRdb to about 2018). Some background on the complete study: The treated patients took part in an open-label pilot trial in which moderate-to-severe alopecia areata was treated with oral tofacitinib at 5 to 10 mg twice daily. Tofacitinib was given for 6 to 18 months, followed by 6 months of follow-up off drug to assess delayed response and recurrence. High-throughput TCRbeta sequencing was used to examine T cell clonal expansion in alopecia areata in both the C3H/HeJ mouse model and human patients. In humans, TCRbeta sequencing was performed on scalp tissue and on sorted CD4+ and CD8+ peripheral blood T cells from healthy controls and from patients with patchy or totalis/universalis alopecia areata. Patients on tofacitinib were biopsied at baseline and after 4 and 24 weeks of treatment, and several of the patients also had a later scalp biopsy. Clonality in the scalp was compared among normal scalp (n=4), patchy alopecia areata scalp (n=8), and alopecia totalis/universalis scalp (n=8). The RNA source kit depended on sample type: the PAXgene miRNA kit for fixed scalp, the miRNeasy kit for PBMCs, and the RNeasy kit for mouse skin. immunoSEQ multiplex PCR using 35 Vbeta forward primers and 13 Jbeta reverse primers was used to amplify TCRbeta CDR3 regions. Broader findings and caveats from the paper: TCR sequences shared between patients were less clear than in mice, possibly partly because of HLA diversity in the patient population. Compared with normal scalp, lesional scalp, particularly in alopecia totalis/universalis, had higher clonality and more expanded CD8+ clones, which suggests antigenic drive. Unlike mouse skin, where gammadelta T cells dominate, normal human skin contains resident alphabeta T cells that get sequenced too, which complicates analysis of the scalp TCR repertoire.

Turning to this clone: Its antigen specificity is not known. Base-call qualities are not available, and no considerably larger clone is one nucleotide away.

The meaning of the sample's time point label: baseline before oral tofacitinib. From alopecia areata patients, peripheral blood was collected along with lesional scalp punch biopsies. After PBMCs were isolated by density centrifugation and stained for CD3, CD4 and CD8, a FACSAria was used to sort CD4+ and CD8+ T cells. Between the V and J ends, shortened by 4 bases and 2 bases respectively, the junction contains 17 bases. The CDR3 runs 16 residues from the cysteine to the phenylalanine. Here the CDR3 DNA is all that survives: 48 bases in frame from base 1. The germline V gene sets CDR1 to KGHSH and CDR2 to LQKENI. The library was prepared using the immunoSEQ multiplex PCR assay. RNA was extracted from all samples and reverse transcribed into cDNA, which served as template for TCR sequencing. First-strand cDNA was synthesized using SuperScript III with a 2:1 mix of oligo-dT and random hexamers. A synthetic immune receptor repertoire was used to gauge amplification bias, and whatever bias remained was removed computationally. Per the original workflow: Raw reads were preprocessed for error removal, and CDR3 was defined according to IMGT conventions as running from the conserved cysteine to phenylalanine. Clonality was computed by normalizing Shannon entropy by log2 of the number of productive unique TCRs and subtracting the result from 1. Scalp TCRbeta sequences were cross-referenced with sorted blood CD4 and CD8 repertoires so that the CD4 or CD8 identity of scalp clones could be inferred. What TCRdb holds here is the immuneACCESS table cut down to in-frame rearrangements. Part of the clones is not present; checked against another copy, under half of the missing clones reflect an unresolved V gene, and the others are unexplained. V and J calls and clone size are given by that table; D and trimming were obtained from the DNA. Within this sample are about 56,000 clones, with over 95% of them counted one time only. Of the sample, roughly 25% falls within the top ten clones.

The source was CD8+ T cells sorted from blood, collected at week 0. The sequence was collected from a human donor with alopecia areata. The sequence is built from TRBV18 and TRBJ2-5; a tentative D call is TRBD1 (6 bases match). The sequenced DNA: TGTGCCAGCTCACTCAGATTTCCGGACAGACAAGAGACCCAGTACTTC. This encodes CASSLRFPDRQETQYF.